These 6 T cell receptor beta chains were all obtained from the same sample, sequenced in a study of cytomegalovirus exposure and HLA in healthy donors. It was with 60 Vbeta and 13 Jbeta primers that the PCR ran. Sequenced by immunoSEQ multiplex PCR; TCRdb stores in-frame clones only, minus some. The profile shows 150,000 to 200,000 clones, less than 80% of them singletons. Sample: PBMCs. Source of these receptors: a female donor in good health and CMV-seronegative.

The sample holds one count of this clone. This chain uses TRBV25-1 with TRBJ2-4; 14 nucleotides match TRBD2. CDR1 MGHDK and CDR2 SYGVNS come from the germline V gene. V lost 5 bases, J lost 6 bases, and 9 bases stayed unmatched. The CDR3 consists of 17 residues. CDR3 amino acids: CASSRPGTSGRGNIQYF. The CDR3 bases are TGTGCCAGCAGTCGGCCGGGGACTAGCGGGAGAGGAAACATTCAGTACTTC.

CDR3 sequence: CASSETQAPANYGYTF. Here the CDR3 DNA reads TGTGCCAGCAGTGAAACTCAGGCGCCCGCTAACTATGGCTACACCTTC. The chain links TRBV6-1 to TRBJ1-2; D is unclear. Trimming removed 2 bases at V and 0 bases at J, with 13 bases between. Looked up from germline, CDR1 is MNHNS and CDR2 is SASEGT. This CDR3 has 16 amino acids.

This chain links TRBV30 with TRBJ2-2; TRBD2 aligns across 7 bases. Per germline, CDR1 GTSNPN and CDR2 SVGIG (reference sequence). CDR3 size: 14 residues. J lost 5 bases, V lost 4 bases, and 7 bases had no gene match. The DNA for the CDR3 is TGTGCCTGGAAGGGCGGGAGAGAGACCGGGGAGCTGTTTTTT. Encoded protein: CAWKGGRETGELFF.

V gene TRBV27 combines with J gene TRBJ2-2, with 7 bases identical to TRBD2. Trimming removed 8 bases from V and 3 bases from J; junction bases left unmatched: 6. The CDR3 is 14 amino acids. Germline CDR1 and CDR2: MNHEY and SMNVEV (reference sequence). CDR3 region: CASLPGLYTGELFF. DNA of the CDR3: TGTGCCAGCCTACCGGGACTATACACCGGGGAGCTGTTTTTT.

The V call is TRBV29-1, the J call TRBJ2-1; 10 bases fit TRBD2. V dropped 8 bases and J dropped 3; count of bases not matched to a gene: 7. Germline loops: CDR1 SQVTM, CDR2 ANQGSEA. The length of the CDR3 is 14 residues. The CDR3 loop is CSPKLAGNYNEQFF. The CDR3 bases are TGCAGCCCAAAACTAGCGGGGAACTACAATGAGCAGTTCTTC.

The chain uses TRBV29-1 and TRBJ2-2; 12 nucleotides match TRBD1. J gave up 7 bases and V 4 bases, and 4 bases lay outside the gene matches. The CDR3 runs to 14 residues. Per the germline V gene, CDR1 is SQVTM and CDR2 is ANQGSEA. The CDR3 DNA reads TGCAGCGTTGGGGGGGACAGGGGGCTCGGGGAGCTGTTTTTT. Protein: CSVGGDRGLGELFF.